The 30 T cell receptor beta chains in this list originate from one sample, sequenced in a study of blood T cells in healthy people across ages. Alongside a J-beta primer mix, a sample-barcoded 5' primer served in a second PCR lasting 7 to 11 cycles. TCRdb re-analysed the 5' RACE reads in MiXCR, keeping a single row per CDR3 protein. The sample consists of roughly 1,700,000 distinct CDR3 sequences, under 30% of them appearing once. Sequencing was performed on blood. All receptors come from a woman in her 30s in good health.

This clonotype has only a few counts. The CDR3 spells CASSQLAGPLGFEQFF. The CDR3 DNA reads as TGTGCCAGCAGCCAGTTAGCGGGCCCACTTGGATTTGAGCAGTTCTTC. The chain is built from TRBV6-5 and TRBJ2-1, with TRBD2 matching over 7 bases. Germline CDR1 and CDR2: MNHEY and SVGAGI. V was clipped by 6 bases and J by 9 bases; unmatched bases: 17. The CDR3 runs 16 residues.

The CDR3 spells CSADGRLSSGETQYF. The CDR3 DNA reads TGCAGTGCTGACGGACGGCTCTCCTCTGGCGAGACCCAGTACTTC. This sequence joins TRBV20-1 and TRBJ2-5; D is unclear. CDR1 DFQATT and CDR2 SNEGSKA come from the germline V gene (reference sequence). V lost 5 bases to trimming and J lost 5 bases, with 21 bases between them. The CDR3 is 15 amino acids.

There are a few counts of this clonotype. V is TRBV10-1 and J is TRBJ2-3; possibly TRBD1 for D (5 bases). Trimming cost V 9 bases and J 8 bases, with 18 bases left between them. Per germline, CDR1 WNHNN and CDR2 SYGVQD (reference sequence). The CDR3 runs 13 residues. The CDR3 spells CASSQGLPLTQYF. The DNA of the CDR3 is TGCGCCAGTTCGCAGGGCCTGCCCCTTACGCAGTATTTT.

This clonotype appeared a few times. This chain links TRBV20-1 with TRBJ2-3, with a weak D call TRBD1 (6 bases). Germline lookup yields CDR1 DFQATT and CDR2 SNEGSKA (reference sequence). Deletions cut 7 bases from V and 4 bases from J, with 15 bases between. The CDR3 is made up of 13 amino acids. The CDR3 region is CSGTAQVADTQYF. CDR3 DNA: TGCAGTGGGACAGCCCAGGTGGCAGATACGCAGTATTTT.

This clonotype was recorded a few times. The rearrangement uses TRBV6-2 or TRBV6-3 and TRBJ2-3, with D unresolved. CDR3 length: 14 residues. Trimming shortened V by 7 bases and J by 4 bases, and 15 bases separated the two germline ends. CDR1 is MNHEY and CDR2 is SVGEGT in the germline V gene. In DNA form, the CDR3 reads TGTGCCAGCATCGGTCGGCAAGTAGCAGATACGCAGTATTTT. It is translated as CASIGRQVADTQYF.

This clonotype was recorded many times. V and J are TRBV20-1 and TRBJ2-7; D is possibly TRBD1 or TRBD2 (5 bases each). Germline V CDR1 and CDR2: DFQATT, SNEGSKA (reference sequence). Trimming removed 6 bases at V and 0 bases at J, with 15 bases between. The CDR3 spans 14 residues. The CDR3 region is CSASGPDTSYEQYF. The CDR3 coding sequence is TGCAGTGCGAGCGGTCCGGACACCTCCTACGAGCAGTACTTC.

CDR3 sequence: CASSGTHGADTQYF. The CDR3 DNA follows: TGTGCCAGCAGCGGGACTCATGGCGCAGATACGCAGTATTTT. V gene TRBV7-2 combines with J gene TRBJ2-3, with D possibly TRBD2 on 6 matching bases. This CDR3 spans 14 amino acids. Germline V gene sequence: CDR1 SGHTA, CDR2 FQGNSA. V shed 5 bases and J shed 4 bases, with 13 bases lying between them.

The chain links TRBV19 to TRBJ2-3; 7 bases are a match to TRBD1. After removal of 2 bases from V and 4 bases from J, the junction contained 9 bases not matched to a gene. The CDR3 is 16 residues long. Looked up from germline, CDR1 is LNHDA and CDR2 is SQIVND (reference sequence). This CDR3 is CASSIIRGRYADTQYF. In DNA, the CDR3 is TGTGCCAGTAGTATAATCAGGGGGAGATATGCAGATACGCAGTATTTT. The full variable domain, with the rest looked up from reference TRBV19 and TRBJ2-3, is DGGITQSPKYLFRKEGQNVTLSCEQNLNHDAMYWYRQDPGQGLRLIYYSQIVNDFQKGDIAEGYSVSREKKESFPLTVTSAQKNPTAFYLCASSIIRGRYADTQYFGPGTRLTVL.

V usage is TRBV20-1 and J usage is TRBJ2-1; tentative D call: TRBD1 (6 bases). Germline V CDR1 and CDR2: DFQATT, SNEGSKA (reference sequence). The CDR3 spans 13 residues. Deletions cut 0 bases from V and 12 bases from J, with 15 bases between. CDR3 amino acids: CSARDLQGPGQFF. The DNA for the CDR3 is TGCAGTGCTAGAGATCTCCAGGGGCCAGGGCAGTTCTTC.

V gene TRBV15 combines with J gene TRBJ2-5; 11 bases align to TRBD1. Gene TRBJ2-7 matches the end of the DNA better, so the J call may be wrong. CDR3 size: 15 residues. Germline V gene sequence: CDR1 LNHNV, CDR2 YYDKDF (reference sequence). CDR3 residues: CATSTPGQGDHEQYF. DNA for the CDR3: TGTGCCACCAGCACACCGGGACAGGGGGACCACGAGCAGTACTTC.

This clonotype was seen more than once but under ten times. This chain uses TRBV4-1 with TRBJ1-6; weak D call: TRBD1 (5 bases). This CDR3 has 15 amino acids. Deletions cut 2 bases from V and 6 bases from J, with 11 bases between. From germline, CDR1 is MGHRA and CDR2 YSYEKL. For the CDR3, the DNA is TGCGCCAGCAGCCAACAGGGTTTGGTTAATTCACCCCTCCACTTT. Its protein product is CASSQQGLVNSPLHF.

The rearrangement uses TRBV11-2 and TRBJ2-1; D might be TRBD1 or TRBD2, each matching 5 bases. The CDR3 runs to 17 residues. In germline, CDR1 is SGHAT, CDR2 FQNNGV. V dropped 4 bases and J dropped 10 bases, with 26 bases sitting between them. The CDR3 coding sequence is TGTGCCAGCAGCTCTTCGGTGAGTGGGACCAGACCCTACGAGCAGTTCTTC. The encoded protein is CASSSSVSGTRPYEQFF.

To note about this clonotype: The junction departs from germline at one end; a sequencing error may be responsible. The chain has TRBV2 and TRBJ2-3; 7 bases map to TRBD2. This CDR3 is 13 amino acids long. The germline CDR1 and CDR2 sequences are SNHLY and FYNNEI. The CDR3, as DNA: TGTGCCGGCAGGCGGGAGATCACAGATACGCAGTATTTT. It is translated as CAGRREITDTQYF.

The chain carries TRBV6-5 and TRBJ2-3; the match to TRBD1 covers 9 bases. The length of the CDR3 is 15 residues. With V trimmed by 5 bases and J by 6 bases, 9 bases remained unmatched. Germline V gene data show CDR1 as MNHEY and CDR2 as SVGAGI. CDR3 sequence (DNA): TGTGCCAGCAGTCCCGGGACAGGGATATTGGATACGCAGTATTTT. Protein sequence: CASSPGTGILDTQYF.

V is TRBV4-1 and J is TRBJ2-3; no clear D. V dropped 0 bases and J dropped 5 bases, with 15 bases sitting between them. CDR3 length: 16 residues. Per germline, CDR1 MGHRA and CDR2 YSYEKL. The CDR3 nucleotides read TGCGCCAGCAGCCAAGATGAAAGCTCTACCCGAGATACGCAGTATTTT. It codes for CASSQDESSTRDTQYF.

The V and J genes are TRBV5-1 and TRBJ2-7; 10 bases align to TRBD2. Germline values: CDR1 SGHRS, CDR2 YFSETQ. The CDR3 consists of 18 residues. V shed 4 bases and J 0 bases; nucleotides not matched to a gene: 13. CDR3 residues: CASSARTSGHLSSYEQYF. The DNA for the CDR3 is TGCGCCAGCAGCGCACGGACTAGCGGACATTTAAGCTCCTACGAGCAGTACTTC.

The J gene is TRBJ2-1, the V gene TRBV20-1; 7 nucleotides align to TRBD2. In germline, CDR1 is DFQATT, CDR2 SNEGSKA (reference sequence). The length of the CDR3 is 12 residues. Here the CDR3 reads CRVLASNNEQFF. The CDR3, as DNA: TGCAGAGTACTAGCGTCAAACAATGAGCAGTTCTTC.

A word on this clonotype: This could be a read error, since a much larger clone is one nucleotide away. This CDR3 reads CASRYSAGLYEQYF. The CDR3 nucleotides are TGTGCCAGCAGGTACTCGGCGGGACTCTACGAGCAGTACTTC. The chain couples TRBV6-5 to TRBJ2-7; the D gene is possibly TRBD2 (6 bases). The CDR3 covers 14 residues. CDR1 and CDR2 from the germline V gene are MNHEY and SVGAGI.

Of note for this clonotype: A read error may explain this, as a much larger clone is one base away. This chain joins TRBV6-6 and TRBJ2-1; the match to TRBD1 covers 9 bases. Germline assignment: CDR1 MNHNY and CDR2 SVGAGI (reference sequence). This CDR3 comprises 14 residues. With V trimmed by 5 bases and J by 10 bases, 9 bases remained unmatched. CDR3: CASSHRGQGSEQFF. As DNA, the CDR3 is TGTGCCAGCAGTCACAGGGGGCAGGGGAGCGAGCAGTTCTTC.

This clonotype occurred a few times. The V call is TRBV3-1, the J call TRBJ2-3, with TRBD2 identical over 10 bases. The V gene's germline CDR1 is LGHDT and CDR2 YNNKEL (reference sequence). This CDR3 is built from 15 residues. The V segment lost 5 bases and the J segment 1 base; nucleotides outside the gene matches: 3. The CDR3 here is CASSGGTSGTDTQYF. DNA of the CDR3: TGTGCCAGCAGCGGTGGGACTAGCGGCACAGATACGCAGTATTTT.

This chain joins TRBV24-1 and TRBJ2-5; D possibly corresponds to TRBD1 (5 bases). The CDR3 totals 14 residues. V lost 9 bases and J 2 bases, leaving 15 bases between the germline ends. Looked up from germline, CDR1 is KGHDR and CDR2 is SFDVKD. The CDR3: CATQSGHRQETQYF. The CDR3 DNA reads as TGTGCCACCCAGTCAGGACACCGGCAAGAGACCCAGTACTTC.

This clonotype was picked up a small number of times. The CDR3: CASSLNLRDRAFF. The CDR3 DNA is TGTGCCAGCAGCTTAAATTTGCGGGACAGGGCTTTCTTT. The V call is TRBV7-7, the J call TRBJ1-1; 8 bases agree with TRBD1. From germline, CDR1 is SSHAT and CDR2 FNYEAQ (reference sequence). The ends lost 2 bases at V and 11 bases at J; junction bases unmatched: 7. The CDR3 totals 13 residues.

This sequence joins TRBV12-3 or TRBV12-4 and TRBJ2-4, with D tentatively TRBD1 (6 bases). The CDR3 contains 14 residues. V lost 5 bases to trimming and J lost 13 bases, with 21 bases between them. As DNA, the CDR3 is TGTGCCAGCAGTCACAGGGTAGCCTACAATGAGCAGTACTTC. Translation: CASSHRVAYNEQYF.

V usage is TRBV9 and J usage is TRBJ2-3; D is tentatively TRBD1 or TRBD2 (5 bases each). V was shortened by 3 bases and J by 10 bases, with 15 bases between the two germline ends. The CDR3 length is 13 residues. From germline, CDR1 is SGDLS and CDR2 YYNGEE. CDR3 DNA sequence: TGTGCCAGCAGCGCACCCAGGGACCAAGCGCAGTATTTT. Translation: CASSAPRDQAQYF.

This clonotype was seen only a few times. V is TRBV6-5 and J is TRBJ2-5, with 10 bases lining up with TRBD2. The J call is doubtful: the DNA matches TRBJ2-7 better. CDR1 is MNHEY and CDR2 is SVGAGI in the germline V gene. This CDR3 is 15 amino acids long. Here the CDR3 reads CASSYYTSGTYEQYF. The CDR3 coding sequence is TGTGCCAGCAGTTACTATACTAGCGGGACCTACGAGCAGTACTTC.

In its sample, this clonotype was seen many times. This rearrangement joins TRBV20-1 to TRBJ2-3; TRBD2 matches at 11 bases. The ends lost 5 bases at V and 1 base at J; junction bases unmatched: 2. Germline V gene data show CDR1 as DFQATT and CDR2 as SNEGSKA (reference sequence). The CDR3 runs 14 residues. CDR3 loop: CSAGGLAGTDTQYF. The CDR3 bases are TGCAGTGCTGGGGGACTAGCGGGCACAGATACGCAGTATTTT.

The chain is built from TRBV2 and TRBJ2-1; D is unresolved. The CDR3 is made up of 15 amino acids. Trimming shortened V by 8 bases and J by 4 bases, and 18 bases separated the two germline ends. Per germline, CDR1 SNHLY and CDR2 FYNNEI. The CDR3 DNA sequence: TGTGCCAGCCCCCCCTCTAGAGTCGGGTACAATGAGCAGTTCTTC. This sequence encodes CASPPSRVGYNEQFF.

This chain uses TRBV20-1 with TRBJ2-3; 8 bases line up with TRBD2. V was clipped by 3 bases and J by 2 bases; unmatched bases: 7. The CDR3 covers 15 residues. The germline V gene has CDR1 DFQATT and CDR2 SNEGSKA (reference sequence). The CDR3 protein is CSASGGAMNTDTQYF. CDR3 nucleotide sequence: TGCAGTGCTAGCGGGGGGGCCATGAACACAGATACGCAGTATTTT.

This clonotype was seen at least ten times. V and J are TRBV7-7 and TRBJ2-5; D not resolved. The length of the CDR3 is 14 residues. Looked up from germline, CDR1 is SSHAT and CDR2 is FNYEAQ (reference sequence). V lost 4 bases and J 5 bases, leaving 14 bases between the germline ends. The CDR3 DNA reads as TGTGCCAGCAGCTCTAACCCGATACGGGAGACCCAGTACTTC. This codes for CASSSNPIRETQYF.

This clonotype was found once. A junction boundary mismatches the germline segment, possibly from a read error. The rearrangement links TRBV6-2 or TRBV6-3 to TRBJ2-1; TRBD1 might be the D (6 bases). Germline V lookup: CDR1 MNHEY, CDR2 SVGEGT. This CDR3 is 16 amino acids long. The CDR3 DNA follows: TGTGCCAGCAGTTACACAGGGAGCACTCATAGCAATGGGCAGTTCTTC. Residues: CASSYTGSTHSNGQFF.